These 25 T cell receptor beta chains were sequenced from one sample in a study of control samples from healthy donors and cancer patients. Clones were sequenced by immunoSEQ multiplex PCR, and TCRdb holds only the in-frame ones, with some missing. The repertoire holds more than 25,000 clones, roughly 95% seen once, with about 6.9% in the top ten. The sequencing sample was made of blood. These receptors originate from a man in his sixties in good health.

This chain links TRBV6-6 with TRBJ1-5; D not resolved. The V gene lost 6 bases and the J gene lost 3 bases, with 12 bases spanning the gap. Germline CDR1 MNHNY, CDR2 SVGAGI (reference sequence). The CDR3 covers 14 residues. The CDR3 loop reads CASRPTGINQPQHF. Here the CDR3 DNA reads TGTGCCAGCAGACCGACCGGGATCAATCAGCCCCAGCATTTT.

This chain links TRBV7-2 with TRBJ1-5; D is possibly TRBD1 (6 bases). Deletions cut 1 base from V and 0 bases from J, with 10 bases between. The CDR3 sequence is 16 residues long. CDR1 is SGHTA, CDR2 FQGNSA, per germline. The CDR3 sequence: CASSLGQGISNQPQHF. The CDR3 nucleotides read TGTGCCAGCAGCTTAGGCCAGGGGATTAGCAATCAGCCCCAGCATTTT.

This clone was detected only a few times. The chain joins TRBV18 to TRBJ2-5; 10 nucleotides agree with TRBD2. The CDR3 runs to 14 residues. The germline V gene has CDR1 KGHSH and CDR2 LQKENI. J gave up 5 bases and V 6 bases, and 6 bases lay outside the gene matches. CDR3 region: CASSHSGGAETQYF. The CDR3 DNA reads TGTGCCAGCTCCCACAGCGGGGGGGCGGAGACCCAGTACTTC.

V and J are TRBV6-5 and TRBJ1-2; 9 nucleotides align to TRBD1. J gave up 2 bases and V 6 bases, and 7 bases lay outside the gene matches. This CDR3 spans 15 amino acids. The germline V gene has CDR1 MNHEY and CDR2 SVGAGI. The CDR3 here is CASSPGTGTNYGYTF. The DNA of the CDR3 is TGTGCCAGCAGCCCCGGGACAGGGACGAACTATGGCTACACCTTC.

The chain is built from TRBV7-6 and TRBJ2-5; D is perhaps TRBD1 (6 bases). Germline V CDR1 and CDR2: SGHVS, FNYEAQ. V was clipped by 5 bases and J by 4 bases, with 14 bases between them. The CDR3 extends over 14 amino acids. CDR3 sequence reads: CASSPIWGRETQYF. Here the CDR3 DNA reads TGTGCCAGCAGCCCCATTTGGGGGCGAGAGACCCAGTACTTC.

Only one count was recorded for this clone. J is TRBJ2-3 and V is TRBV10-3; 9 bases align to TRBD2. CDR3 length: 14 amino acids. The trim removed 7 bases at V and 2 bases at J, leaving 4 bases unmatched. Germline lookup yields CDR1 ENHRY and CDR2 SYGVKD. The CDR3 here is CAIKRGANTDTQYF. DNA of the CDR3: TGTGCCATCAAGCGGGGGGCCAACACAGATACGCAGTATTTT.

V is TRBV20-1 and J is TRBJ2-5; the match to TRBD2 covers 9 bases. This CDR3 is 14 amino acids long. Germline V CDR1 and CDR2: DFQATT, SNEGSKA (reference sequence). With 3 bases clipped from V and 5 bases from J, the junction kept 7 bases outside the gene matches. CDR3 protein: CSASRAGGPETQYF. As DNA, the CDR3 is TGCAGTGCTAGTCGGGCGGGGGGGCCCGAGACCCAGTACTTC.

The V gene is TRBV19, the J gene TRBJ1-6, with TRBD1 as a possible D gene (6 bases). V dropped 2 bases and J dropped 8 bases, with 13 bases sitting between them. The CDR3 loop spans 15 amino acids. Germline V lookup: CDR1 LNHDA, CDR2 SQIVND (reference sequence). The DNA of the CDR3 is TGTGCCAGTAGTATAACTACAGGGATTTATTCACCCCTCCACTTT. Encoded protein: CASSITTGIYSPLHF.

The V and J genes are TRBV11-2 and TRBJ1-2, with D perhaps TRBD1 (5 bases). V was clipped by 1 base and J by 5 bases, with 14 bases between them. The CDR3 loop spans 15 amino acids. The germline V gene encodes CDR1 SGHAT and CDR2 FQNNGV. The CDR3 DNA sequence: TGTGCCAGCAGCTTAGGGGGGACCGCTCATTATGGCTACACCTTC. Its translation: CASSLGGTAHYGYTF.

This chain joins TRBV4-1 and TRBJ2-1; D may be TRBD2 (6 bases). The CDR3 has 14 residues. V gave up 2 bases and J gave up 7 bases, with 12 bases separating them. The germline V gene has CDR1 MGHRA and CDR2 YSYEKL. Here the CDR3 DNA reads TGCGCCAGCAGCCAACCGGACTACTGGAATGAGCAGTTCTTC. It yields the protein CASSQPDYWNEQFF.

The chain uses TRBV20-1 and TRBJ1-2; unclear D gene. Trimming shortened V by 6 bases and J by 1 base, and 3 bases separated the two germline ends. The CDR3 sequence is 10 residues long. Germline V gene sequence: CDR1 DFQATT, CDR2 SNEGSKA (reference sequence). The CDR3 DNA reads as TGCAGTGCGATTAACTATGGCTACACCTTC. Amino acids: CSAINYGYTF.

V and J are TRBV6-2 or TRBV6-3 and TRBJ1-5; 7 bases match TRBD1. V shed 0 bases, J shed 4 bases, and the junction held 12 bases outside the gene matches. The CDR3 is 18 residues long. From germline, CDR1 is MNHEY and CDR2 SVGEGT. The CDR3 nucleotides are TGTGCCAGCAGTTACTCACCTGACAGGGCCCTTCGGAATCAGCCCCAGCATTTT. Translation gives CASSYSPDRALRNQPQHF.

This sequence joins TRBV6-2 or TRBV6-3 and TRBJ2-1; 13 nucleotides match TRBD2. The CDR3 sequence is 15 residues long. CDR1 MNHEY and CDR2 SVGEGT come from the germline V gene. V was clipped by 5 bases and J by 5 bases; unmatched bases: 3. CDR3 region: CASSPLAGGHNEQFF. In DNA form, the CDR3 reads TGTGCCAGCAGTCCACTAGCGGGGGGGCACAATGAGCAGTTCTTC.

The J gene is TRBJ1-5, the V gene TRBV5-8, with a tentative D call TRBD1 (6 bases). In germline, CDR1 is SGHTS, CDR2 YDEGEE. This CDR3 contains 13 residues. Trimming left V 5 bases short and J 3 bases short, with 9 bases between. The CDR3, as DNA: TGTGCCAGCAGGTGGGGGCTCAATCAGCCCCAGCATTTT. It encodes CASRWGLNQPQHF.

V usage is TRBV29-1 and J usage is TRBJ2-5; 11 bases line up with TRBD1. V was clipped by 7 bases and J by 3 bases; unmatched bases: 7. CDR1 and CDR2 from the germline V gene are SQVTM and ANQGSEA. This CDR3 has 14 residues. CDR3 sequence: CSGRDRGSEETQYF. The CDR3 DNA follows: TGCAGCGGGAGGGACAGGGGGAGTGAAGAGACCCAGTACTTC.

In this sample, this clone turned up once. The CDR3 region is CASSPMKEQYF. The CDR3, as DNA: TGTGCCAGCTCACCAATGAAAGAGCAGTACTTC. The V and J genes are TRBV18 and TRBJ2-7, with D unresolved. Germline-derived CDR1 and CDR2 are KGHSH and LQKENI. The length of the CDR3 is 11 residues. Trimming removed 2 bases at V and 7 bases at J, with 6 bases between.

The gene calls are TRBV5-8 and TRBJ1-5; D is uncertain. V lost 5 bases to trimming and J lost 5 bases, with 14 bases between them. The CDR3 is made up of 14 amino acids. Germline V CDR1 and CDR2: SGHTS, YDEGEE. This chain's CDR3 is CASRPWSGDQPQHF. CDR3 nucleotide sequence: TGTGCCAGCAGGCCTTGGTCGGGAGATCAGCCCCAGCATTTT. Complete variable domain (other parts from reference TRBV5-8 and TRBJ1-5): EAGVTQSPTHLIKTRGQQATLRCSPISGHTSVYWYQQALGLGLQFLLWYDEGEERNRGNFPPRFSGRQFPNYSSELNVNALELEDSALYLCASRPWSGDQPQHFGDGTRLSIL.

The chain uses TRBV19 and TRBJ2-3; D is uncertain. CDR3 length: 15 amino acids. CDR1 is LNHDA, CDR2 SQIVND, per germline (reference sequence). V was cut by 6 bases and J by 4 bases, with 17 bases left in between. CDR3 coding DNA: TGTGCCAGTAGCCAAACCCCCAGCGAGGCAGATACGCAGTATTTT. It specifies CASSQTPSEADTQYF.

The gene calls are TRBV5-1 and TRBJ2-7, with 11 nucleotides matching TRBD1. The CDR3 is 15 amino acids. Germline CDR1 SGHRS, CDR2 YFSETQ. Unmatched junction bases numbered 8, after V lost 4 bases and J lost 5 bases. CDR3 loop: CASSRRGTGGDEQYF. For the CDR3, the DNA is TGCGCCAGCAGCCGACGGGGGACAGGGGGGGACGAGCAGTACTTC.

In this sample, this clone turned up once. The chain combines TRBV6-5 with TRBJ1-2; 7 bases map to TRBD1. Germline V gene lookup returns CDR1 MNHEY and CDR2 SVGAGI. The CDR3 runs 14 residues. Trimming at V came to 6 bases and at J to 2 bases, leaving 6 bases not matched to a gene. The chain's CDR3 is CASRASGQNYGYTF. Here the CDR3 DNA reads TGTGCCAGCAGAGCATCGGGACAGAACTATGGCTACACCTTC.

This chain links TRBV4-3 with TRBJ1-2; D not certain. The CDR3 covers 15 residues. V lost 0 bases, J lost 3 bases, and 11 bases lay in between. The germline CDR1 and CDR2 sequences are LGHNA and YSLEER. The CDR3 nucleotides read TGCGCCAGCAGCCAAGACTGGGTTCGGGACTATGGCTACACCTTC. It encodes CASSQDWVRDYGYTF.

The rearrangement joins TRBV30 to TRBJ1-1, with 9 bases that match TRBD1. Germline V gene data show CDR1 as GTSNPN and CDR2 as SVGIG (reference sequence). The CDR3 is 13 residues long. V lost 8 bases, J lost 1 base, and 5 bases stayed unmatched. DNA of the CDR3: TGTGCCAGCAGGACAGGGGCGAACACTGAAGCTTTCTTT. This gives the protein CASRTGANTEAFF.

V usage is TRBV5-1 and J usage is TRBJ2-7; 10 positions match TRBD1. The CDR3 has 14 amino acids. Germline trimming cut 4 bases from V and 6 bases from J; bases unmatched to any gene: 7. Germline V gene sequence: CDR1 SGHRS, CDR2 YFSETQ. CDR3 region: CASSPQDRGTEQYF. CDR3 sequence (DNA): TGCGCCAGCAGCCCACAGGACAGGGGGACCGAGCAGTACTTC.

The chain is built from TRBV14 and TRBJ1-2; D unresolved. Germline values: CDR1 SGHDN, CDR2 FVKESK. CDR3 length equals 13 residues. V shed 6 bases and J shed 8 bases, with 16 bases lying between them. Here the CDR3 DNA reads TGTGCCAGCAGTCAGCCGGACGGGTCGGGCTACACCTTC. Amino acids: CASSQPDGSGYTF.

For this clone: Other DNA variants within this sample encode the same CDR3. This rearrangement joins TRBV19 to TRBJ1-6; the D gene is possibly TRBD1 (5 bases). CDR3 length: 15 residues. Germline V gives CDR1 LNHDA, CDR2 SQIVND (reference sequence). Between the trimmed V and J ends, which lost 5 bases and 4 bases, there was a span of 12 bases. CDR3 in amino acids: CASSPGQGYNSPLHF. The CDR3 DNA reads TGTGCCAGTAGTCCAGGGCAGGGTTATAATTCACCCCTCCACTTT.